This TCR beta chain was sequenced in a study of post-analysis software for immune sequencing data. Whole-study context: As for disease course, relapsing-remitting, secondary progressive and progressive-relapsing multiple sclerosis were all included. Overall study findings and caveats: Comparison with controls showed significantly lower normalized Chao1 diversity in multiple sclerosis patients. Controls showed lower frequencies than patients for five or six TRBV segments, and TRBV5-6, TRBV5-1 and TRBV20-1 were among these.

This clonotype turned up a few times. As yet, its antigen is unknown. From germline, CDR1 is LGHNA and CDR2 YNFKEQ. There are 17 residues in the CDR3. Trimming cost V 4 bases and J 3 bases, with 21 bases left between them. The TCR beta cDNA libraries contained unique molecular identifiers. TCRdb ran MiXCR on the PCR reads and lists one entry per CDR3 protein. The sample includes 380,000 or so distinct CDR3 sequences, 30% to 45% of them seen just once. This TCR derives from a girl aged 5 to 17 with multiple sclerosis. The chain couples TRBV4-2 to TRBJ1-2; D not resolved. Sequenced material: blood. This CDR3 reads CASSRNSAPSPDYGYTF. The CDR3, as DNA: TGTGCCAGCAGCCGAAACTCGGCACCCTCACCGGACTATGGCTACACCTTC.